The rows below give T cell receptor beta chains drawn from one sample of a study of CD8+ T cells in alopecia areata. Assay used: immunoSEQ multiplex PCR; TCRdb lists only in-frame clones, some missing. The data contain about 190,000 clones, 45% to 65% of them singletons. Sequencing used CD4+ T cells sorted from blood, obtained at week 4, from a patient treated with tofacitinib. These receptors were taken from a human donor with alopecia areata. CDR3s include the opening cysteine and the closing phenylalanine or tryptophan. Each record gives: D gene, J gene, V gene, clone size, CDR3 DNA, CDR3 protein. The D gene is left open where the match is weak. Size values are once, few and many counts, or a class for expanded clones, and some rows have none.

>-|TRBJ2-5|TRBV7-2|-
TGTGCCAGCAGCACCTGGGGCCAAGAGACCCAGTACTTC
CASSTWGQETQYF
>TRBD2|TRBJ2-5|TRBV29-1|-
TGCAGCGTTGATTTGACTAGCGGTACGGAGACCCAGTACTTC
CSVDLTSGTETQYF
>TRBD2|TRBJ2-1|TRBV29-1|-
TGCAGCGTTGAAGGTCGGGGTGGGAGGGTTCCCAATGAGCAGTTCTTC
CSVEGRGGRVPNEQFF
>-|TRBJ1-5|TRBV5-1|-
TGCGCCAGCAGCTTGGGACGCAATCAGCCCCAGCATTTT
CASSLGRNQPQHF
>TRBD2|TRBJ2-1|TRBV6-5|-
TGTGCCAGCACGTCGCCGGGAGGGTACAATGAGCAGTTCTTC
CASTSPGGYNEQFF
>-|TRBJ2-1|TRBV4-3|-
TGCGCCAGCAGCCAAGCGGGGAGGAAGGGGTATGAGCAGTTCTTC
CASSQAGRKGYEQFF
>-|TRBJ2-1|TRBV6-4|-
TGTGCCAGCAGACAACAGGGAGAGAGCTCCTACAATGAGCAGTTCTTC
CASRQQGESSYNEQFF
>-|TRBJ1-5|TRBV30|-
TGTGCCTGGAGTCTGGGGGCGAGCAATCAGCCCCAGCATTTT
CAWSLGASNQPQHF
>-|TRBJ2-7|TRBV6-6|-
TGTGCCAGCAGTTTCCTGGTAGGGGAGCAGTACTTC
CASSFLVGEQYF
>-|TRBJ2-5|TRBV30|few
TGTGCCTGGAAAGATAGACCTACGACGGGGCAGTACTTC
CAWKDRPTTGQYF
>-|TRBJ2-3|TRBV29-1|-
TGCAGCGCCCCGATGCAGGGCGAGCGCTCCACAGATACGCAGTATTTT
CSAPMQGERSTDTQYF
>TRBD1|TRBJ2-3|TRBV29-1|-
TGCAGCGCCACAACAGGGGCGGCGACGCAGTATTTT
CSATTGAATQYF
>TRBD1|TRBJ1-3|TRBV29-1|-
TGCAGCGTCGAGGACAGGGGGGGCGGAAACACCATATATTTT
CSVEDRGGGNTIYF
>-|TRBJ2-7|TRBV14|-
TGTGCCAGCAGCCAGCGTCGCGGGACCTACGAGCAGTACTTC
CASSQRRGTYEQYF
>-|TRBJ1-1|TRBV7-2|few
TGTGCCAGCAGCCTGACAAGTGACAGGAACACTGAAGCTTTCTTT
CASSLTSDRNTEAFF
>-|TRBJ1-1|TRBV4-3|-
TGCGCCAGCAGCCAAGATGGTGGAACTGAAGCTTTCTTT
CASSQDGGTEAFF
>TRBD1|TRBJ1-1|TRBV30|-
TGTGCCTGGACCCACACCCGGAGCGACTTGGGACAGGTGAACACTGAAGCTTTCTTT
CAWTHTRSDLGQVNTEAFF
>-|TRBJ2-1|TRBV30|-
TGTGCCTGGAGTGGGGGACAAAGTTACAATGAGCAGTTCTTC
CAWSGGQSYNEQFF
>-|TRBJ1-1|TRBV30|-
TGTGCCTGGAGCCCTGAATTCAACACTGAAGCTTTCTTT
CAWSPEFNTEAFF
>-|TRBJ1-2|TRBV27|-
TGTGCCAGCAGCCGCGACAGTGGCTATGGCTACACCTTC
CASSRDSGYGYTF
>TRBD2|TRBJ2-1|TRBV7-2|-
TGTGCCAGCAGCCCCCGGGGGGGGACTAGCGAGCAGTTCTTC
CASSPRGGTSEQFF
>-|TRBJ2-6|TRBV27|-
TGTGCCAGCAGTTTATTCAGGAGCTCTGGGGCCAACGTCCTGACTTTC
CASSLFRSSGANVLTF
>TRBD2|TRBJ2-1|TRBV5-4|-
TGTGCCAGCAGCGCATGGACTAGCGGGAGATTTTCCCACAATGAGCAGTTCTTC
CASSAWTSGRFSHNEQFF
>-|TRBJ2-6|TRBV9|-
TGTGCCAGCAGCGTAGCGATAGACTCTGGGGCCAACGTCCTGACTTTC
CASSVAIDSGANVLTF
>-|TRBJ1-4|TRBV11-2|-
TGTGCCAGCAGCCCGGGGCGCAATGAAAAACTGTTTTTT
CASSPGRNEKLFF
>-|TRBJ2-7|TRBV15|-
TGTGCCACCAGCATAGACAGAAGATCCTACGAGCAGTACTTC
CATSIDRRSYEQYF
>TRBD2|TRBJ2-3|TRBV2|-
TGTGCCAGCAGGGGAGGCGGGAGTGCAGATACGCAGTATTTT
CASRGGGSADTQYF
>-|TRBJ2-7|TRBV5-1|-
TGCGCCAGCAGCTCCCAGGGGTACGAGCAGTACTTC
CASSSQGYEQYF
>TRBD2|TRBJ2-1|TRBV5-1|-
TGCGCCAGCAGCTTCAGAGCGACTAGCGGGACTTACAATGAGCAGTTCTTC
CASSFRATSGTYNEQFF
>-|TRBJ2-7|TRBV11-2|-
TGTGCCAGCAGGACGGCGGCCTACGAGCAGTACTTC
CASRTAAYEQYF
>-|TRBJ2-7|TRBV6-5|-
TGTGCCAGCAGTTACCGGGACTCAGTCTACGAGCAGTACTTC
CASSYRDSVYEQYF